What follows are 3 T cell receptor beta chains derived from one specimen sequenced in a study of CD8+CD57+ T cells in acquired aplastic anemia. The study profiled TCR beta VDJ and CDR3 using genomic DNA as template. TCRdb re-called the reads through MiXCR, storing one row per CDR3 protein. The table lists about 160,000 distinct CDR3 sequences, over 40% of them singletons, with roughly 3.5% in the top ten. By flow cytometry, patients selected for sequencing had shown an expansion of CD8+CD57+ cells. Specimen: sorted CD4+, CD8+, or CD8+CD57+ T cells (not recorded which) from PBMCs. These receptors were taken from a human donor with aplastic anemia.

This clonotype was counted a few times. The chain combines TRBV10-3 with TRBJ2-5; D not resolved. Germline V CDR1 and CDR2: ENHRY, SYGVKD. The germline V and J ends were trimmed by 2 bases and 4 bases, with 2 bases remaining between them. The CDR3 loop spans 11 amino acids. CDR3 nucleotide sequence: TGTGCCATCAGTGAGGGAGAGACCCAGTACTTC. Amino acid sequence: CAISEGETQYF.

V usage is TRBV10-3 and J usage is TRBJ1-1; 10 bases map to TRBD1. The CDR3 runs 15 residues. CDR1 is ENHRY and CDR2 is SYGVKD in the germline V gene. The trim removed 4 bases at V and 1 base at J, leaving 3 bases unmatched. In DNA, the CDR3 is TGTGCCATCAGTGGGACAGGGGGTGGGAACACTGAAGCTTTCTTT. Amino acids: CAISGTGGGNTEAFF.

This clonotype was detected ten times or more. This chain links TRBV7-9 with TRBJ2-3, with TRBD2 matching 10 bases. In germline, CDR1 is SEHNR, CDR2 FQNEAQ (reference sequence). V was clipped by 0 bases and J by 2 bases; unmatched bases: 8. The CDR3 loop spans 18 amino acids. For the CDR3, the DNA is TGTGCCAGCAGCTTAGCGACTAGCGGGTTAATCCTCACAGATACGCAGTATTTT. It encodes CASSLATSGLILTDTQYF.